The 9 T cell receptor beta chains presented below share a single source sample, sequenced in a study of cytomegalovirus exposure and HLA in healthy donors. PCR was performed using 60 Vbeta and 13 Jbeta primers. TCRdb keeps only in-frame clones here, not all; method: immunoSEQ multiplex PCR. Of 150,000 to 200,000 clones in the sample, around 80% were seen once. The source material was PBMCs. The receptor set was obtained from a man in his forties or fifties in good health and CMV-seropositive.

The DNA for the CDR3 is TGTGCCAGCAGCTTACGGGGGGCGAACACCGGGGAGCTGTTTTTT. Translating gives CASSLRGANTGELFF. The chain carries TRBV7-2 and TRBJ2-2; 7 bases are a match to TRBD2. In germline, CDR1 is SGHTA, CDR2 FQGNSA. The length of the CDR3 is 15 residues. V lost 2 bases, J lost 0 bases, and 0 bases stayed unmatched.

A single count supports this clone. The chain recombines TRBV7-2 with TRBJ1-5, with no clear D. CDR1 SGHTA and CDR2 FQGNSA come from the germline V gene. The germline V and J ends were trimmed by 5 bases and 3 bases, with 14 bases remaining between them. The CDR3 is made up of 15 amino acids. Written as DNA, the CDR3 is TGTGCCAGCAGCCCCCCCGCGGTACTCAATCAGCCCCAGCATTTT. Translating it yields CASSPPAVLNQPQHF. Together with reference TRBV7-2 and TRBJ1-5, the CDR3 gives the full variable domain: GAGVSQSPSNKVTEKGKDVELRCDPISGHTALYWYRQSLGQGLEFLIYFQGNSAPDKSGLPSDRFSAERTGGSVSTLTIQRTQQEDSAVYLCASSPPAVLNQPQHFGDGTRLSIL.

The chain recombines TRBV5-4 with TRBJ1-1; weak D call: TRBD1 (6 bases). The CDR3 is made up of 15 amino acids. Trimming removed 2 bases at V and 4 bases at J, with 15 bases between. Per the germline V gene, CDR1 is SGHNT and CDR2 is YYREEE (reference sequence). DNA of the CDR3: TGTGCCAGCAGCTTAACGGGTCAGGGGATCACTGAAGCTTTCTTT. Translated, it gives CASSLTGQGITEAFF.

The CDR3 bases are TGCGCCAGCAGTCCTCCGGGACAGTCCACAGATACGCAGTATTTT. Its protein product is CASSPPGQSTDTQYF. The chain combines TRBV23-1 with TRBJ2-3; 7 bases map to TRBD1. TRBV23-1 is annotated as an ORF whose role is uncertain. This CDR3 contains 15 residues. V shed 4 bases and J 2 bases; nucleotides not matched to a gene: 6.

The chain joins TRBV27 to TRBJ2-6; no definite D call. Germline V gene lookup returns CDR1 MNHEY and CDR2 SMNVEV (reference sequence). The CDR3 totals 14 residues. V was clipped by 4 bases and J by 0 bases, with 4 bases between them. The chain's CDR3 is CASSSSSGANVLTF. As DNA, the CDR3 is TGTGCCAGCAGTTCTAGCTCTGGGGCCAACGTCCTGACTTTC.

This clone appeared a few times. J is TRBJ2-5 and V is TRBV25-1; 14 bases agree with TRBD2. The CDR3 contains 14 residues. The V gene end was trimmed by 6 bases and the J gene end by 3 bases; junction bases not matched to a gene: 0. Germline-derived CDR1 and CDR2 are MGHDK and SYGVNS. The CDR3 loop reads CASRTSGGEETQYF. In DNA form, the CDR3 reads TGTGCCAGCAGGACTAGCGGGGGGGAAGAGACCCAGTACTTC.

V is TRBV7-2 and J is TRBJ2-1, with 8 bases aligning to TRBD2. This CDR3 contains 17 residues. V shed 5 bases and J 0 bases; nucleotides not matched to a gene: 9. Germline V gene sequence: CDR1 SGHTA, CDR2 FQGNSA. The CDR3 is CASSGHGGGSSYNEQFF. In DNA form, the CDR3 reads TGTGCCAGCAGCGGACACGGGGGGGGGAGCTCCTACAATGAGCAGTTCTTC.

V usage is TRBV29-1 and J usage is TRBJ2-7, with D possibly TRBD2 on 6 matching bases. Trimming pared 4 bases from V and 0 bases from J, leaving 13 bases between. Germline CDR1 is SQVTM and CDR2 is ANQGSEA. The CDR3 sequence is 14 residues long. The CDR3 sequence: CSVGYRGSSYEQYF. The CDR3 region has the DNA TGCAGCGTTGGTTATCGGGGGAGCTCCTACGAGCAGTACTTC.

This chain joins TRBV27 and TRBJ2-1, with 7 bases lining up with TRBD2. With 3 bases clipped from V and 0 bases from J, the junction kept 11 bases outside the gene matches. The CDR3 contains 18 residues. Germline loops: CDR1 MNHEY, CDR2 SMNVEV (reference sequence). CDR3 residues: CASSFSVVRGSSYNEQFF. The CDR3 DNA is TGTGCCAGCAGTTTTTCGGTCGTGCGGGGGAGCTCCTACAATGAGCAGTTCTTC.